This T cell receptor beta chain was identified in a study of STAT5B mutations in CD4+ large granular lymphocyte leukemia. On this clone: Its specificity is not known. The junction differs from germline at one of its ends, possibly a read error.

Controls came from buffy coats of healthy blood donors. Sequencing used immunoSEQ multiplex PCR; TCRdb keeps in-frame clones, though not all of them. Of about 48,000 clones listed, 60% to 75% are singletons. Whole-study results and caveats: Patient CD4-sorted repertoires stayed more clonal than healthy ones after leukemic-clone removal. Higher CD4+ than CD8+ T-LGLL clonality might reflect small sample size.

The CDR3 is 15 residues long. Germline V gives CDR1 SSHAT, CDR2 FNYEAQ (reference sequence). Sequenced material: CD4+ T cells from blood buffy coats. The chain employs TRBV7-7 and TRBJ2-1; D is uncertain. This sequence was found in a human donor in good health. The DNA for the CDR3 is TGTGCTAGCAGCGCTAGTACGCATTCTGGGAATGAGCAGTTCTTC. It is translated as CASSASTHSGNEQFF.